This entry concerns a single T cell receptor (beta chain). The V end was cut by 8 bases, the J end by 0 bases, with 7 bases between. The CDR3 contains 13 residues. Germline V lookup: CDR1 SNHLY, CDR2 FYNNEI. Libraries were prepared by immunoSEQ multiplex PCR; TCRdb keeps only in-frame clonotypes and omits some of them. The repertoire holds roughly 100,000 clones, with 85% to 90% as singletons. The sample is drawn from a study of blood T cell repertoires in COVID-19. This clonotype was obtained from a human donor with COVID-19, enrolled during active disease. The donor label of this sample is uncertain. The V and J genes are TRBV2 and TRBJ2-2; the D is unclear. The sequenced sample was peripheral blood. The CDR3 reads CASAVTNTGELFF. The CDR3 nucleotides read TGTGCCAGCGCGGTTACGAACACCGGGGAGCTGTTTTTT. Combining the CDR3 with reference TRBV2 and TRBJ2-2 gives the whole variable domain EPEVTQTPSHQVTQMGQEVILRCVPISNHLYFYWYRQILGQKVEFLVSFYNNEISEKSEIFDDQFSVERPDGSNFTLKIRSTKLEDSAMYFCASAVTNTGELFFGEGSRLTVL.